This is a list of T cell receptor beta chains from one sample in a study of neoadjuvant nivolumab and ipilimumab in lung cancer. The repertoire was sequenced with immunoSEQ multiplex PCR; TCRdb's copy has only in-frame clones and lacks some. The table has roughly 28,000 clones, about 83% seen once; the top ten hold 5% to 6.5%. The sample here was tumor tissue, taken after neoadjuvant nivolumab, alone or with ipilimumab, at or shortly before surgery. These receptor sequences come from an adult with non-small cell lung cancer. Each CDR3 is given with its conserved first and last residue. Each record gives: CDR3 DNA, CDR3 protein, D gene, J gene, V gene, clone size. A D gene is named only where the DNA matches it firmly. Expanded clones are given a class, and other clones once, few, many or no size at all.

CDR3nt: TGTGCCAGCAGCTTGGGACATAGCTCCTACGAGCAGTACTTC
CDR3aa: CASSLGHSSYEQYF
d_gene: NA
j_gene: TRBJ2-7
v_gene: TRBV11-2
abundance: NA

CDR3nt: TGTGCCAGCAGCTTAGACAGGGCGGCCTCATTCGAGCAGTACTTC
CDR3aa: CASSLDRAASFEQYF
d_gene: NA
j_gene: TRBJ2-7
v_gene: TRBV11-2
abundance: NA

CDR3nt: TGTGCCAGCAGCCTAGTGGACAGGCATGCTTTCTTT
CDR3aa: CASSLVDRHAFF
d_gene: TRBD1
j_gene: TRBJ1-1
v_gene: TRBV11-2
abundance: NA

CDR3nt: TGTGCCACCAGCCTTACAGGCCGGAGGTTTGATCAGCCCCAGCATTTT
CDR3aa: CATSLTGRRFDQPQHF
d_gene: NA
j_gene: TRBJ1-5
v_gene: TRBV15
abundance: NA

CDR3nt: TGTGCCAGCAGTTTACAGGGCACCGAGACCCAGTACTTC
CDR3aa: CASSLQGTETQYF
d_gene: NA
j_gene: TRBJ2-5
v_gene: TRBV28
abundance: NA

CDR3nt: TGTGCCAGCATCCCCTTGGGGACAGGGTTTGACAATGAGCAGTTCTTC
CDR3aa: CASIPLGTGFDNEQFF
d_gene: TRBD1
j_gene: TRBJ2-1
v_gene: TRBV27
abundance: NA

CDR3nt: TGTGCCAGCAGCTTAGATCGGGGAATAGGCAATCAGCCCCAGCATTTT
CDR3aa: CASSLDRGIGNQPQHF
d_gene: NA
j_gene: TRBJ1-5
v_gene: TRBV13
abundance: NA

CDR3nt: TGTGCCAGCAGCCGAGACAGGGGCCATACCTACGAGCAGTACTTC
CDR3aa: CASSRDRGHTYEQYF
d_gene: TRBD1
j_gene: TRBJ2-7
v_gene: TRBV7-3
abundance: NA

CDR3nt: TGTGCCAGCAGTGAAGTGCTGGTTTCATACGAAAAACTGTTTTTT
CDR3aa: CASSEVLVSYEKLFF
d_gene: NA
j_gene: TRBJ1-4
v_gene: TRBV6-1
abundance: once

CDR3nt: TGTGCCAGCAGCTTAGTCGGGGGGGCTGAAGCTTTCTTT
CDR3aa: CASSLVGGAEAFF
d_gene: NA
j_gene: TRBJ1-1
v_gene: TRBV7-6
abundance: NA

CDR3nt: TGTGCCAGCAGCGAACAGGGAGGGAGGGAGACCCAGTACTTC
CDR3aa: CASSEQGGRETQYF
d_gene: NA
j_gene: TRBJ2-5
v_gene: TRBV7-9
abundance: NA

CDR3nt: TGTGCCAGCAGTTTAATAGCGGGGGGGCCGGGTACGCAGTATTTT
CDR3aa: CASSLIAGGPGTQYF
d_gene: TRBD2
j_gene: TRBJ2-3
v_gene: TRBV27
abundance: NA

CDR3nt: TGTGCCAGCAGTGACAACGGGAGAGTAACAGATACGCAGTATTTT
CDR3aa: CASSDNGRVTDTQYF
d_gene: NA
j_gene: TRBJ2-3
v_gene: TRBV6-4
abundance: NA

CDR3nt: TGTGCCAGCAGGGTCTCACCGGGACAGGGACTTCGAGCTTTCTTT
CDR3aa: CASRVSPGQGLRAFF
d_gene: TRBD1
j_gene: TRBJ1-1
v_gene: TRBV2
abundance: NA

CDR3nt: TGCGCCAGCAGCTTGGGGGGGGGAGTCAACTACGAGCAGTACTTC
CDR3aa: CASSLGGGVNYEQYF
d_gene: TRBD2
j_gene: TRBJ2-7
v_gene: TRBV5-1
abundance: NA

CDR3nt: TGTGCCAGCAGCTTAGTATCAGGGTATACGGATACGCAGTATTTT
CDR3aa: CASSLVSGYTDTQYF
d_gene: NA
j_gene: TRBJ2-3
v_gene: TRBV7-2
abundance: NA

CDR3nt: TGCAGTGCTAGACAGGTGGAAAAACTGTTTTTT
CDR3aa: CSARQVEKLFF
d_gene: NA
j_gene: TRBJ1-4
v_gene: TRBV20-1
abundance: NA

CDR3nt: TGTGCCAGCTCACCAGGGGTTAGCGGGCAGAGCTCCTACAATGAGCAGTTCTTC
CDR3aa: CASSPGVSGQSSYNEQFF
d_gene: TRBD2
j_gene: TRBJ2-1
v_gene: TRBV18
abundance: NA

CDR3nt: TGTGCCAGTCGTTCAGGGCAGAAAGAGACCCAGTACTTC
CDR3aa: CASRSGQKETQYF
d_gene: NA
j_gene: TRBJ2-5
v_gene: TRBV19
abundance: few

CDR3nt: TGTGCCAGCAGCTGGGCGGAGAGCACAGATACGCAGTATTTT
CDR3aa: CASSWAESTDTQYF
d_gene: NA
j_gene: TRBJ2-3
v_gene: TRBV9
abundance: NA

CDR3nt: TGTGCCAGCAGTGCCTCATATAGAAACACCATATATTTT
CDR3aa: CASSASYRNTIYF
d_gene: NA
j_gene: TRBJ1-3
v_gene: TRBV6-1
abundance: few

CDR3nt: TGTGCCAGCAGTCGCAACCGGGCCTTGGGAGAGACCCAGTACTTC
CDR3aa: CASSRNRALGETQYF
d_gene: NA
j_gene: TRBJ2-5
v_gene: TRBV28
abundance: NA

CDR3nt: TGTGCCTGGTTTCAGGGGATAGCCGGGGAGCTGTTTTTT
CDR3aa: CAWFQGIAGELFF
d_gene: NA
j_gene: TRBJ2-2
v_gene: TRBV30
abundance: NA

CDR3nt: TGTGCCAGCAGCCAACCGAACACTGAAGCTTTCTTT
CDR3aa: CASSQPNTEAFF
d_gene: NA
j_gene: TRBJ1-1
v_gene: TRBV11-3
abundance: NA

CDR3nt: TGCAGCGTTGGCGTAACAGGGGGCCCTGAAGCTTTCTTT
CDR3aa: CSVGVTGGPEAFF
d_gene: TRBD1
j_gene: TRBJ1-1
v_gene: TRBV29-1
abundance: NA

CDR3nt: TGTGCCAGCAGCTTGCAGGGCCCCGCTTTCTTT
CDR3aa: CASSLQGPAFF
d_gene: NA
j_gene: TRBJ1-1
v_gene: TRBV11-2
abundance: NA

CDR3nt: TGCGCCAGCAGCTTGGCCTTCACGGAGCTGTTTTTT
CDR3aa: CASSLAFTELFF
d_gene: NA
j_gene: TRBJ2-2
v_gene: TRBV5-1
abundance: once

CDR3nt: TGCGCCAGCAGCCAAGGTTCGACATCTCAAGAGACCCAGTACTTC
CDR3aa: CASSQGSTSQETQYF
d_gene: NA
j_gene: TRBJ2-5
v_gene: TRBV4-1
abundance: NA

CDR3nt: TGTGCCAGCAGTTATTTGGCACAAGAGACCCAGTACTTC
CDR3aa: CASSYLAQETQYF
d_gene: NA
j_gene: TRBJ2-5
v_gene: TRBV6-6
abundance: NA

CDR3nt: TGTGCCTGGAGTGTATCAGGGGGTGAAAAACTGTTTTTT
CDR3aa: CAWSVSGGEKLFF
d_gene: TRBD1
j_gene: TRBJ1-4
v_gene: TRBV30
abundance: NA

CDR3nt: TGTGCCAGCAGGCGGAACAGGGGGCAGGGCTATGGCTACACCTTC
CDR3aa: CASRRNRGQGYGYTF
d_gene: TRBD1
j_gene: TRBJ1-2
v_gene: TRBV5-6
abundance: NA

CDR3nt: TGTGCCAGCAGCTTAGGGGGCCCCTATGGCTACACCTTC
CDR3aa: CASSLGGPYGYTF
d_gene: NA
j_gene: TRBJ1-2
v_gene: TRBV7-9
abundance: NA

CDR3nt: TGTGCCAGCAGTGAAGCTTCGTGGGGGGGTGGCTACACCTTC
CDR3aa: CASSEASWGGGYTF
d_gene: NA
j_gene: TRBJ1-2
v_gene: TRBV6-1
abundance: NA

CDR3nt: TGTGCCAGCACGACTGGGAATCAGCCCCAGCATTTT
CDR3aa: CASTTGNQPQHF
d_gene: NA
j_gene: TRBJ1-5
v_gene: TRBV6-5
abundance: NA

CDR3nt: TGTGCCAGTAGGCCCGGGACAGATGCAGCTTTCTTT
CDR3aa: CASRPGTDAAFF
d_gene: TRBD1
j_gene: TRBJ1-1
v_gene: TRBV19
abundance: NA

CDR3nt: TGTGCCACCAGCCGGGGGGACTTCACAGATACGCAGTATTTT
CDR3aa: CATSRGDFTDTQYF
d_gene: TRBD2
j_gene: TRBJ2-3
v_gene: TRBV7-9
abundance: NA

CDR3nt: TGTGCCATCATGGCCACGGGAACTGAAGCTTTCTTT
CDR3aa: CAIMATGTEAFF
d_gene: NA
j_gene: TRBJ1-1
v_gene: TRBV10-3
abundance: NA

CDR3nt: TGTGCCAGCAGCCAAGAGCGGGGGGGCCAAGAGACCCAGTACTTC
CDR3aa: CASSQERGGQETQYF
d_gene: TRBD2
j_gene: TRBJ2-5
v_gene: TRBV4-2
abundance: NA

CDR3nt: TGTGCCAGCAGTTGGGAGGAGAATGGCTACACCTTC
CDR3aa: CASSWEENGYTF
d_gene: NA
j_gene: TRBJ1-2
v_gene: TRBV6-6
abundance: NA

CDR3nt: TGTGCCAGCCAATGGCCTTCCTACGAGCAGTACTTC
CDR3aa: CASQWPSYEQYF
d_gene: NA
j_gene: TRBJ2-7
v_gene: TRBV6-1
abundance: NA

CDR3nt: TGTGCCAGCAGCCAAGGGCGGCTCTCCAATGAGCAGTTCTTC
CDR3aa: CASSQGRLSNEQFF
d_gene: NA
j_gene: TRBJ2-1
v_gene: TRBV14
abundance: once

CDR3nt: TGTGCCAGCAGCTTACGAGGACAAGCTCTCTATGGCTACACCTTC
CDR3aa: CASSLRGQALYGYTF
d_gene: NA
j_gene: TRBJ1-2
v_gene: TRBV11-2
abundance: NA

CDR3nt: TGTGCCAGCAGCCGGGCCTCCCAAGAGACCCAGTACTTC
CDR3aa: CASSRASQETQYF
d_gene: NA
j_gene: TRBJ2-5
v_gene: TRBV5-5
abundance: NA

CDR3nt: TGTGCCAGCAGTGCCCGGGACGGCGAGAATGAGCAGTTCTTC
CDR3aa: CASSARDGENEQFF
d_gene: NA
j_gene: TRBJ2-1
v_gene: TRBV6-1
abundance: NA

CDR3nt: TGCGCCAGCAGCCCAGGCAGGGCTAGTTCTCCAGATACGCAGTATTTT
CDR3aa: CASSPGRASSPDTQYF
d_gene: NA
j_gene: TRBJ2-3
v_gene: TRBV5-1
abundance: few

CDR3nt: TGTGCCAGTACCACTAGAGGCCCCCCGAACACCGGGGAGCTGTTTTTT
CDR3aa: CASTTRGPPNTGELFF
d_gene: NA
j_gene: TRBJ2-2
v_gene: TRBV19
abundance: once

CDR3nt: TGCGCCAGCAGCTTTTGGCCAGGGGGCATTTACGAGCAGTACTTC
CDR3aa: CASSFWPGGIYEQYF
d_gene: TRBD1
j_gene: TRBJ2-7
v_gene: TRBV5-1
abundance: NA

CDR3nt: TGTGCCAGCAGCCAAGAAAAGGGGACAAATCAGCCCCAGCATTTT
CDR3aa: CASSQEKGTNQPQHF
d_gene: NA
j_gene: TRBJ1-5
v_gene: TRBV4-2
abundance: NA

CDR3nt: TGTGCCAGCAGCTCAGGACTAGCGGGGCCCACCTACAATGAGCAGTTCTTC
CDR3aa: CASSSGLAGPTYNEQFF
d_gene: TRBD2
j_gene: TRBJ2-1
v_gene: TRBV7-9
abundance: few

CDR3nt: TGTGCCAGCAGCCCCAGTGGGGGTTATTTGAATGAGCAGTTCTTC
CDR3aa: CASSPSGGYLNEQFF
d_gene: NA
j_gene: TRBJ2-1
v_gene: TRBV28
abundance: NA

CDR3nt: TGTGCCAGCAGCGTCCGTAGCGGTTCCTACGAGCAGTACTTC
CDR3aa: CASSVRSGSYEQYF
d_gene: NA
j_gene: TRBJ2-7
v_gene: TRBV9
abundance: NA